The next 16 T cell receptor beta chains were all read from a single sample in a study of blood T cell repertoires in COVID-19 (dated by TCRdb to 2020 to 2021). The method behind the library was the immunoSEQ multiplex PCR assay. In its TCRdb copy, this immuneACCESS table keeps in-frame sequences only and misses some clones. Where compared with another copy, unresolved V genes explain less than half of these, and the others have no known cause. The sample table shows over 200,000 clones, and 70% to 90% are seen once. The leading ten clones occupy about 12% of the sample. The sample was peripheral blood. The receptors stem from a woman aged 18-30 years who had recovered from COVID-19.

The rearrangement uses TRBV5-8 and TRBJ2-7; D not certain. Trimming cost V 0 bases and J 4 bases, with 8 bases left between them. The CDR3 extends over 13 amino acids. Germline lookup yields CDR1 SGHTS and CDR2 YDEGEE. CDR3 DNA sequence: TGTGCCAGCAGCTTGGGACACTCTTACGAGCAGTACTTC. Its translation: CASSLGHSYEQYF.

The chain is built from TRBV12-3 or TRBV12-4 and TRBJ1-1; weak D call: TRBD1 (5 bases). CDR3 size: 13 residues. V gave up 3 bases and J gave up 11 bases, with 16 bases separating them. For the CDR3, the DNA is TGTGCCAGCAGTTTTACGGACACAGCGATGGCTTTCTTT. Translating gives CASSFTDTAMAFF.

The chain couples TRBV15 to TRBJ2-3; D possibly corresponds to TRBD2 (6 bases). Germline CDR1 LNHNV, CDR2 YYDKDF (reference sequence). V was shortened by 4 bases and J by 5 bases, with 16 bases between the two germline ends. The CDR3 covers 15 residues. The CDR3 sequence: CATSTRRDGGDTQYF. The CDR3 bases are TGTGCCACCAGCACGAGGAGAGACGGGGGAGATACGCAGTATTTT.

The table lists this clone with a few counts. This sequence joins TRBV7-9 and TRBJ1-1, with D unclear. Trimming left V 1 base short and J 4 bases short, with 10 bases between. CDR1 and CDR2 (germline): SEHNR, FQNEAQ (reference sequence). The CDR3 loop spans 14 amino acids. CDR3 loop: CASSLGGLGTEAFF. The CDR3 DNA reads TGTGCCAGCAGCTTAGGAGGCTTGGGCACTGAAGCTTTCTTT. The complete variable domain, with remaining parts taken from reference TRBV7-9 and TRBJ1-1, reads DTGVSQNPRHKITKRGQNVTFRCDPISEHNRLYWYRQTLGQGPEFLTYFQNEAQLEKSRLLSDRFSAERPKGSFSTLEIQRTEQGDSAMYLCASSLGGLGTEAFFGQGTRLTVV.

This chain joins TRBV19 and TRBJ2-7; 9 bases line up with TRBD1. Germline V gene sequence: CDR1 LNHDA, CDR2 SQIVND (reference sequence). This CDR3 has 14 amino acids. Germline trimming cut 7 bases from V and 5 bases from J; bases unmatched to any gene: 9. The DNA for the CDR3 is TGTGCCAGTACTTCGACAGGGGGATACAACGAGCAGTACTTC. This translates into CASTSTGGYNEQYF.

This chain joins TRBV7-6 and TRBJ2-5; 9 bases map to TRBD2. J gave up 3 bases and V 4 bases, and 12 bases lay outside the gene matches. The CDR3 loop spans 17 amino acids. Per the germline V gene, CDR1 is SGHVS and CDR2 is FNYEAQ. CDR3 residues: CASSSQIAGAQEETQYF. Written as DNA, the CDR3 is TGTGCCAGCAGCTCCCAGATAGCGGGAGCCCAAGAAGAGACCCAGTACTTC.

The chain combines TRBV9 with TRBJ1-2; the D is unclear. Trimming took 7 bases from V and 6 from J, leaving 7 bases between them. Germline-derived CDR1 and CDR2 are SGDLS and YYNGEE. This CDR3 is 10 amino acids long. In nucleotides, the CDR3 is TGTGCCAGCGTGGGAGATGGCTACACCTTC. Protein: CASVGDGYTF.

This chain uses TRBV13 with TRBJ2-5; D may be TRBD1 (5 bases). The germline V gene encodes CDR1 PRHDT and CDR2 FYEKMQ (reference sequence). V lost 10 bases and J lost 1, with 16 bases in between. The CDR3 totals 14 residues. The CDR3 DNA reads TGTGCCACCCGTCCCAGGGCCTTCCAAGAGACCCAGTACTTC. It translates to CATRPRAFQETQYF.

The rearrangement uses TRBV4-1 and TRBJ1-2; TRBD1 is a possible D gene (5 bases). Trimming removed 1 base from V and 2 bases from J, with 11 bases in between. Germline V lookup: CDR1 MGHRA, CDR2 YSYEKL. The CDR3 has 15 amino acids. CDR3 loop: CASSQVSRGNYGYTF. The CDR3 nucleotides are TGCGCCAGCAGCCAAGTCTCTCGGGGGAACTATGGCTACACCTTC.

The chain carries TRBV7-6 and TRBJ2-2, with D possibly TRBD2 on 6 matching bases. This CDR3 spans 19 amino acids. CDR1 SGHVS and CDR2 FNYEAQ come from the germline V gene. V was trimmed by 0 bases and J by 0 bases, leaving 17 bases between them. This CDR3 reads CASSLAPTGLASNTGELFF. CDR3 coding DNA: TGTGCCAGCAGCTTAGCCCCGACCGGGCTAGCGTCGAACACCGGGGAGCTGTTTTTT.

The V gene is TRBV20-1, the J gene TRBJ1-2; D is undetermined. Trimming pared 3 bases from V and 5 bases from J, leaving 7 bases between. The CDR3 contains 11 residues. Germline CDR1 is DFQATT and CDR2 is SNEGSKA (reference sequence). The chain's CDR3 is CSASSQYGYTF. The CDR3 region has the DNA TGCAGTGCTAGTTCCCAATATGGCTACACCTTC.

The V call is TRBV19, the J call TRBJ2-7; maybe TRBD2 (7 bases). Germline loops: CDR1 LNHDA, CDR2 SQIVND (reference sequence). Trimming took off 4 bases at V and 0 bases at J, with 10 bases between the two ends. The CDR3 is 14 amino acids. The DNA for the CDR3 is TGTGCCAGTAGTACGGGGGGCGGCTCCTACGAGCAGTACTTC. Residues: CASSTGGGSYEQYF. The whole variable domain, filled in from reference TRBV19 and TRBJ2-7, reads DGGITQSPKYLFRKEGQNVTLSCEQNLNHDAMYWYRQDPGQGLRLIYYSQIVNDFQKGDIAEGYSVSREKKESFPLTVTSAQKNPTAFYLCASSTGGGSYEQYFGPGTRLTVT.

The chain joins TRBV30 to TRBJ2-3; D is possibly TRBD1 (6 bases). The CDR3 sequence is 14 residues long. The germline V gene has CDR1 GTSNPN and CDR2 SVGIG (reference sequence). Trimming pared 5 bases from V and 4 bases from J, leaving 16 bases between. In nucleotides, the CDR3 is TGTGCCTGGGGGCCAGGGGTTTTCCCAGATACGCAGTATTTT. Amino acids: CAWGPGVFPDTQYF.

V is TRBV6-5 and J is TRBJ2-5; D gene ambiguous. Germline V CDR1 and CDR2: MNHEY, SVGAGI. The CDR3 is made up of 11 amino acids. V lost 6 bases to trimming and J lost 5 bases, with 7 bases between them. Here the CDR3 reads CASRAGETQYF. In DNA, the CDR3 is TGTGCCAGCAGGGCCGGGGAGACCCAGTACTTC.

This rearrangement joins TRBV2 to TRBJ2-2; TRBD2 aligns across 11 bases. V trimming: 7 bases; J trimming: 7 bases; junction bases outside the gene matches: 8. The germline gives CDR1 SNHLY, CDR2 FYNNEI. The CDR3 extends over 15 amino acids. The chain's CDR3 is CASTETSGIIGELFF. The CDR3 DNA is TGTGCCAGCACGGAGACTAGCGGGATTATCGGGGAGCTGTTTTTT.

This rearrangement joins TRBV5-8 to TRBJ2-1; D gene ambiguous. CDR1 and CDR2 (germline): SGHTS, YDEGEE. Trimming took off 1 base at V and 8 bases at J, with 10 bases between the two ends. The CDR3 is 13 residues long. For the CDR3, the DNA is TGTGCCAGCAGCTTGCAGGCGTCCGATGAGCAGTTCTTC. Encoded protein: CASSLQASDEQFF.